This TCR beta chain is drawn from a study of cytomegalovirus exposure and HLA in healthy donors. The overall study: Among several hundred genotyped donors, approximately 80% fell in the Caucasian-associated ancestry cluster.

13 Jbeta primers and 60 Vbeta primers were used for the PCR. Sequencing used immunoSEQ multiplex PCR; TCRdb keeps in-frame clones, though not all of them. The table shows some 170,000 clones, with 60% to 80% occurring only once. This CDR3 region has 15 residues. V trimming: 2 bases; J trimming: 7 bases; junction bases outside the gene matches: 7. Germline CDR1 ENHRY, CDR2 SYGVKD. To note about this clone: What it recognizes is unknown.

Regarding the study as a whole: Among CMV-associated TCR beta chains, most appeared HLA-restricted in a later analysis. For TCR beta chains, V- and J-gene trimming was later linked to a missense DCLRE1C variant.

This receptor was taken from a man aged 40-49 years in good health and CMV-seropositive. Sequencing was done on a sample of PBMCs. J is TRBJ2-1 and V is TRBV10-3, with TRBD2 identical over 8 bases. The DNA for the CDR3 is TGTGCCATCAGTGAGATGGGACTAGGAAATAATGAGCAGTTCTTC. As protein: CAISEMGLGNNEQFF.